This paragraph reports one T cell receptor beta chain. In the authors' methods: How many nucleated cells were present was estimated from reference gene primer amplification. The table came from immunoSEQ multiplex PCR; TCRdb's copy has only in-frame clones and leaves some out. V and J calls and clone size follow that table, whereas D and trimming were derived from the DNA. The table shows approximately 54,000 clones, with 80% to 90% occurring only once. The sample is drawn from a study of blood T cell repertoires in COVID-19. Turning to the study itself: COVID-19 samples collected from the United States, Italy and Spain covered acute and convalescent phases. From T cells, B-cell-depleted T cells, or PBMCs came the material, which was cDNA or gDNA.

The CDR3 runs 12 residues. CDR1 is SQVTM, CDR2 ANQGSEA, per germline. Trimming stripped 6 bases from V and 8 bases from J, with 13 bases between. This chain uses TRBV29-1 with TRBJ1-4, with a possible D match to TRBD1 (6 bases). The source of this sequence is a human donor in a cohort sampled during active COVID-19. What was sequenced was peripheral blood. This chain's CDR3 is CSVQGPDEKLFF. CDR3 bases: TGCAGCGTGCAGGGGCCGGACGAAAAACTGTTTTTT.